The 17 T cell receptor beta chains below all came from one sample that was sequenced in a study of blood T cell repertoires in COVID-19. TCRdb's copy holds only in-frame clones and misses some; the assay was immunoSEQ multiplex PCR. The sample holds 250,000 to 300,000 clones, 80% to 85% seen once. Sample: peripheral blood. The receptors were gathered from an older woman with active or convalescent COVID-19.

The rearrangement uses TRBV3-1 (or the pseudogene TRBV3-2) and TRBJ1-2; 11 nucleotides line up with TRBD1. The CDR3 extends over 17 amino acids. V trimming: 1 base; J trimming: 4 bases; junction bases outside the gene matches: 8. CDR1 and CDR2 from the germline V gene are LGHDT and YNNKEL (reference sequence). The CDR3 nucleotides read TGTGCCAGCAGCCAAGTTGGAGGTGGGACAGGGGGCTATGGCTACACCTTC. Its translation: CASSQVGGGTGGYGYTF.

This chain joins TRBV24-1 and TRBJ2-1; D perhaps matches TRBD1 (7 bases). CDR1 KGHDR and CDR2 SFDVKD come from the germline V gene. The V end lost 5 bases, the J end lost 1 base, and 14 bases lay between the germline ends. This CDR3 is built from 16 residues. This chain's CDR3 is CATSGTTGESYNEQFF. DNA of the CDR3: TGTGCCACCAGTGGGACTACAGGGGAGTCCTACAATGAGCAGTTCTTC.

The chain couples TRBV7-2 to TRBJ1-3; possible D gene TRBD1, 6 bases. The length of the CDR3 is 16 residues. Germline-derived CDR1 and CDR2 are SGHTA and FQGNSA. Trimming left V 1 base short and J 0 bases short, with 10 bases between. The CDR3 is CASSLGGGASGNTIYF. The CDR3, as DNA: TGTGCCAGCAGCTTAGGAGGGGGGGCCTCTGGAAACACCATATATTTT.

CDR3 bases: TGTGCCAGCAGCGTGGACACGAGAAAACTGTTTTTT. Protein: CASSVDTRKLFF. The genes are TRBV7-9 and TRBJ1-4, with D perhaps TRBD1 (5 bases). V lost 5 bases, J lost 10 bases, and 11 bases lay in between. CDR1 is SEHNR, CDR2 FQNEAQ, per germline (reference sequence). The CDR3 consists of 12 residues.

This clone occurred once. The chain is built from TRBV30 and TRBJ1-2; D not resolved. The V end was cut by 8 bases, the J end by 1 base, with 11 bases between. The CDR3 extends over 12 amino acids. Per germline, CDR1 GTSNPN and CDR2 SVGIG (reference sequence). CDR3 bases: TGTGCCCGAGTTCAATTTAACTATGGCTACACCTTC. Translated, it gives CARVQFNYGYTF.

This clone was found a few times. Written as DNA, the CDR3 is TGCGCCAGCAGCCAAGAACAGGGGGGGCTGAACACTGAAGCTTTCTTT. It specifies CASSQEQGGLNTEAFF. The rearrangement links TRBV4-3 to TRBJ1-1, with 8 positions matching TRBD1. V shed 0 bases, J shed 0 bases, and the junction held 3 bases outside the gene matches. CDR1 is LGHNA and CDR2 is YSLEER in the germline V gene. This CDR3 has 16 amino acids.

This clone was recorded a few times. This rearrangement joins TRBV27 to TRBJ1-4; perhaps TRBD1 as D (5 bases). Trimming took 0 bases from V and 5 from J, leaving 13 bases between them. CDR3 length: 16 amino acids. From germline, CDR1 is MNHEY and CDR2 SMNVEV (reference sequence). The CDR3, as DNA: TGTGCCAGCAGTTTATCCCTGGGGCAGGGCAATGAAAAACTGTTTTTT. Its protein product is CASSLSLGQGNEKLFF.

This clone was found a few times. The rearrangement joins TRBV9 to TRBJ1-2, with no clear D. Germline V gene data show CDR1 as SGDLS and CDR2 as YYNGEE. Trimming pared 0 bases from V and 8 bases from J, leaving 8 bases between. This CDR3 has 12 amino acids. This CDR3 is CASSVETVGYTF. The CDR3 coding sequence is TGTGCCAGCAGCGTAGAAACAGTGGGCTACACCTTC. The variable domain in full, completed from reference TRBV9 and TRBJ1-2, reads DSGVTQTPKHLITATGQRVTLRCSPRSGDLSVYWYQQSLDQGLQFLIQYYNGEERAKGNILERFSAQQFPDLHSELNLSSLELGDSALYFCASSVETVGYTFGSGTRLTVV.

This clone has just a few counts. The V and J genes are TRBV3-1 (or the pseudogene TRBV3-2) and TRBJ2-3; D possibly corresponds to TRBD2 (6 bases). V lost 2 bases to trimming and J lost 4 bases, with 13 bases between them. Germline CDR1 and CDR2: LGHDT and YNNKEL (reference sequence). The CDR3 loop spans 15 amino acids. The CDR3 sequence: CASSQSGLPPDTQYF. CDR3 DNA sequence: TGTGCCAGCAGCCAATCGGGACTCCCCCCAGATACGCAGTATTTT.

The V gene is TRBV19, the J gene TRBJ2-3; 11 positions agree with TRBD2. V was pared by 5 bases and J by 9 bases, with 7 bases of the junction left unmatched. The germline V gene encodes CDR1 LNHDA and CDR2 SQIVND (reference sequence). The CDR3 contains 14 residues. CDR3 sequence: CASSLAGGPQTQYF. As DNA, the CDR3 is TGTGCCAGTAGTCTAGCGGGGGGCCCGCAAACGCAGTATTTT.

CDR3 DNA sequence: TGTGCCATCAGTGCCGGGACAGCCTTTGAAGCTTTCTTT. Translation: CAISAGTAFEAFF. The rearrangement uses TRBV10-3 and TRBJ1-1, with 7 bases matching TRBD1. This CDR3 is built from 13 residues. Germline assignment: CDR1 ENHRY and CDR2 SYGVKD. J gave up 7 bases and V 4 bases, and 6 bases lay outside the gene matches.

The rearrangement joins TRBV5-1 to TRBJ1-2; a weak D match, TRBD1 (6 bases). V was shortened by 0 bases and J by 2 bases, with 17 bases between the two germline ends. This CDR3 is 17 amino acids long. CDR1 and CDR2 from the germline V gene are SGHRS and YFSETQ. Here the CDR3 reads CASSLALGGPENYGYTF. The DNA for the CDR3 is TGCGCCAGCAGCTTGGCCCTCGGGGGGCCCGAAAACTATGGCTACACCTTC.

The chain couples TRBV19 to TRBJ1-3, with D uncertain. The CDR3 length is 14 residues. Germline V gives CDR1 LNHDA, CDR2 SQIVND (reference sequence). V was trimmed by 0 bases and J by 7 bases, leaving 10 bases between them. CDR3 bases: TGTGCCAGTAGTATAGACACTTGGAGGAACACCATATATTTT. It specifies CASSIDTWRNTIYF.

This chain links TRBV9 with TRBJ2-2, with 7 bases that match TRBD1. V trimming: 3 bases; J trimming: 1 base; junction bases outside the gene matches: 9. The CDR3 has 17 residues. CDR1 SGDLS and CDR2 YYNGEE come from the germline V gene. The CDR3 nucleotides are TGTGCCAGCAGCGAGACCCGGACAGGTTTGAACACCGGGGAGCTGTTTTTT. Protein product: CASSETRTGLNTGELFF.

The chain couples TRBV19 to TRBJ2-5; TRBD2 aligns across 8 bases. This CDR3 comprises 15 residues. Germline V lookup: CDR1 LNHDA, CDR2 SQIVND (reference sequence). V trimming: 4 bases; J trimming: 1 base; junction bases outside the gene matches: 5. CDR3: CASSNPSGPQETQYF. CDR3 sequence (DNA): TGTGCCAGTAGTAATCCTAGCGGGCCCCAAGAGACCCAGTACTTC.

The chain uses TRBV6-6 and TRBJ2-1, with 7 bases aligning to TRBD2. Germline loops: CDR1 MNHNY, CDR2 SVGAGI (reference sequence). This CDR3 is built from 13 residues. V lost 7 bases and J lost 4; bases outside the gene matches: 4. CDR3 protein: CASKSGGYNEQFF. The CDR3 DNA sequence: TGTGCCAGCAAGTCCGGGGGGTACAATGAGCAGTTCTTC.

This clone was seen only a few times. The CDR3 spells CASILTLLAKNIQYF. The CDR3, as DNA: TGTGCCAGCATTCTCACTCTCTTAGCCAAAAACATTCAGTACTTC. The chain employs TRBV27 and TRBJ2-4; D is undetermined. Between the trimmed V and J ends, which lost 7 bases and 0 bases, there was a span of 13 bases. Germline V gene lookup returns CDR1 MNHEY and CDR2 SMNVEV (reference sequence). CDR3 length: 15 residues.